The rows below give T cell receptor beta chains drawn from one sample of a study of blood T cell repertoires in COVID-19. Assay: immunoSEQ multiplex PCR; the TCRdb copy retains only in-frame clones and omits some. This sample yields about 260,000 clones, of which about 90% are seen a single time; over 2.5% belongs to the top ten. Sequenced input: PBMCs or T cells enriched from blood (not recorded which). These receptors originate from a woman in her 40s who had been exposed to COVID-19. Each CDR3 is given with its conserved first and last residue. A D gene is named only where the DNA matches it firmly. Size is stated for part of the rows, as once, few or many counts, or as a class when the clone is expanded.

- | TRBJ2-1 | TRBV9 | - | 17 | TGTGCCAGCAGCGTAGCTATCCAGGGAAGCTCCTACAATGAGCAGTTCTTC | CASSVAIQGSSYNEQFF
- | TRBJ1-6 | TRBV7-9 | - | 14 | TGTGCCAGCAGCTTAGTTACAGGTAATTCACCCCTCCACTTT | CASSLVTGNSPLHF
- | TRBJ1-2 | TRBV28 | - | 14 | TGTGCCAGCAGTGCCCTTGGTGAGTCCTATGGCTACACCTTC | CASSALGESYGYTF
- | TRBJ1-2 | TRBV28 | TRBD1 | 14 | TGTGCCAGCAGTTTCCCGGACAGGATCTATGGCTACACCTTC | CASSFPDRIYGYTF
- | TRBJ1-2 | TRBV3-1/TRBV3-2 | - | 14 | TGTGCCAGCAGCAACCAACATCCGTTCTATGGCTACACCTTC | CASSNQHPFYGYTF
- | TRBJ2-1 | TRBV18 | TRBD2 | 15 | TGTGCCAGCTCACCACAGGCTAGCGGGGAAGCGGAGCAGTTCTTC | CASSPQASGEAEQFF
- | TRBJ2-1 | TRBV18 | TRBD2 | 18 | TGTGCCAGCTCACCGGGAAACAGGGGACTAGCGGACTACAATGAGCAGTTCTTC | CASSPGNRGLADYNEQFF
- | TRBJ1-3 | TRBV7-8 | - | 16 | TGTGCCAGCAGCTTAGCCCGGGGGGGGCAATGGGACACCATATATTTT | CASSLARGGQWDTIYF
- | TRBJ1-2 | TRBV18 | - | 11 | TGTGCCAGCTCTCGTCAGGCCGGCTACACCTTC | CASSRQAGYTF
- | TRBJ1-4 | TRBV7-9 | TRBD1 | 15 | TGTGCCAGCAGCACCTCCGGGACAGCCAATGAAAAACTGTTTTTT | CASSTSGTANEKLFF
- | TRBJ2-5 | TRBV7-8 | - | 16 | TGTGCCAGCAGCTTAGTGTTTCGACAGTCCCAAGAGACCCAGTACTTC | CASSLVFRQSQETQYF
- | TRBJ1-1 | TRBV27 | - | 12 | TGTGCCAGCAGTGTCGGGAACACTGAAGCTTTCTTT | CASSVGNTEAFF
- | TRBJ1-4 | TRBV10-3 | TRBD1 | 16 | TGTGCCATCAGTGAGTCGGGACAGGGAGGTAGAGAAAAACTGTTTTTT | CAISESGQGGREKLFF
- | TRBJ1-2 | TRBV14 | TRBD1 | 15 | TGTGCCAGCAGCCAATATAGGACAGGGAACTATGGCTACACCTTC | CASSQYRTGNYGYTF
- | TRBJ2-7 | TRBV3-1/TRBV3-2 | - | 14 | TGTGCCAGCAGCCAAGGGCTAGCTTCCTACGAGCAGTACTTC | CASSQGLASYEQYF
- | TRBJ1-2 | TRBV2 | - | 14 | TGTGCCAGCAGTGCTTGGGGCCAGAACTATGGCTACACCTTC | CASSAWGQNYGYTF
- | TRBJ2-1 | TRBV30 | TRBD1 | 13 | TGTGCCTGGGCGACGGGACAGGGGAATGAGCAGTTCTTC | CAWATGQGNEQFF
- | TRBJ2-5 | TRBV7-8 | - | 15 | TGTGCCAGCAGCCCCGCGGGGTCCTTGGGGGAGACCCAGTACTTC | CASSPAGSLGETQYF
- | TRBJ2-3 | TRBV7-2 | TRBD2 | 16 | TGTGCCAGCAGCTTAGGCGGCGGGGGGGCCACAGATACGCAGTATTTT | CASSLGGGGATDTQYF
few | TRBJ1-3 | TRBV30 | - | 13 | TGTGCCTGGGACGGCAGGGCTGGAAACACCATATATTTT | CAWDGRAGNTIYF
once | TRBJ2-3 | TRBV6-6 | - | 15 | TGTGCCAGCAGTCCCGTCCGGGAGAGCACAGATACGCAGTATTTT | CASSPVRESTDTQYF
- | TRBJ2-5 | TRBV7-6 | TRBD1 | 16 | TGTGCCAGCAGCTTTACAGGGGGCGCTACTATAGAGACCCAGTACTTC | CASSFTGGATIETQYF
- | TRBJ1-5 | TRBV6-2/TRBV6-3 | - | 15 | TGTGCCAGCAGTTTCGGGAGCGCTGAAACTCAGCCCCAGCATTTT | CASSFGSAETQPQHF
- | TRBJ1-4 | TRBV24-1 | TRBD1 | 15 | TGTGCCACCAGTGAACAGGGGGCCCCCAATGAAAAACTGTTTTTT | CATSEQGAPNEKLFF
few | TRBJ1-3 | TRBV6-1 | TRBD1 | 15 | TGTGCCAGCAGTGATAGTACAGGGGATTGGAACACCATATATTTT | CASSDSTGDWNTIYF
once | TRBJ2-3 | TRBV5-4 | - | 16 | TGTGCCAGCAGCTTCCTTCCAGGGGATCGGGCAGATACGCAGTATTTT | CASSFLPGDRADTQYF
once | TRBJ1-1 | TRBV19 | - | 17 | TGTGCCAGTAGTATAAGGTCCGTTAGCTTTATGAACACTGAAGCTTTCTTT | CASSIRSVSFMNTEAFF
- | TRBJ1-5 | TRBV3-1/TRBV3-2 | - | 13 | TGTGCCAGCAGCTTCGTCGGCAATCAGCCCCAGCATTTT | CASSFVGNQPQHF
- | TRBJ2-3 | TRBV6-5 | - | 16 | TGTGCCAGCAGTTACCACGAATCGGGGGGCACAGATACGCAGTATTTT | CASSYHESGGTDTQYF
- | TRBJ2-7 | TRBV2 | TRBD1 | 17 | TGTGCCAGCAGTGAGGGGACAGCGAATCTACGGGGTACCGAGCAGTACTTC | CASSEGTANLRGTEQYF
once | TRBJ1-5 | TRBV5-1 | - | 16 | TGCGCCAGCTCGAGGGAGGGGATTGGAAGCAATCAGCCCCAGCATTTT | CASSREGIGSNQPQHF
- | TRBJ2-1 | TRBV3-1/TRBV3-2 | TRBD2 | 15 | TGTGCCAGCAGCCAAGAAAGCGGGGCCTACAATGAGCAGTTCTTC | CASSQESGAYNEQFF
- | TRBJ2-7 | TRBV28 | - | 13 | TGTGCCATCGGGCGGGCCCTCTCCTACGAGCAGTACTTC | CAIGRALSYEQYF
once | TRBJ2-3 | TRBV4-2 | - | 19 | TGTGCCAGCAGCCAAGCATACTGGGACTCCGAAAACCAGCCAGATACGCAGTATTTT | CASSQAYWDSENQPDTQYF